Following are 6 T cell receptor beta chains from one sample sequenced in a study of blood T cell repertoires in COVID-19. Here immunoSEQ multiplex PCR was the method, and the copy in TCRdb shows in-frame clones only, minus some. The sample records just over 250,000 clones, 84% being singletons. Sequences were obtained from PBMCs or T cells enriched from blood (not recorded which). Every receptor here comes from a man aged 25 to 45 with acute COVID-19.

This clone was recorded once. The gene calls are TRBV2 and TRBJ1-5; TRBD1 aligns across 7 bases. V gave up 6 bases and J gave up 3 bases; unmatched junction bases: 8. The germline V gene encodes CDR1 SNHLY and CDR2 FYNNEI. The CDR3 is made up of 15 amino acids. The CDR3 DNA is TGTGCCAGCAGCGATAGGACAGGCCCCAATCAGCCCCAGCATTTT. It yields the protein CASSDRTGPNQPQHF.

V gene TRBV2 combines with J gene TRBJ1-4; TRBD1 might be the D (5 bases). The CDR3 length is 14 residues. Trimming removed 7 bases from V and 8 bases from J, with 17 bases in between. Germline CDR1 is SNHLY and CDR2 is FYNNEI. The CDR3 protein is CASKGRGLREKLFF. CDR3 in DNA: TGTGCCAGCAAGGGGAGGGGATTGAGGGAAAAACTGTTTTTT.

This sequence joins TRBV18 and TRBJ2-3, with TRBD2 identical over 9 bases. Germline CDR1 KGHSH, CDR2 LQKENI. V dropped 0 bases and J dropped 7; count of bases not matched to a gene: 8. The CDR3 spans 16 residues. CDR3 nucleotide sequence: TGTGCCAGCTCACCACCGGGCGGGGGGGCCGAAAATACGCAGTATTTT. Translating it yields CASSPPGGGAENTQYF.

The chain employs TRBV14 and TRBJ2-1; 12 bases agree with TRBD2. Germline values: CDR1 SGHDN, CDR2 FVKESK. V was pared by 5 bases and J by 6 bases, with 5 bases of the junction left unmatched. This CDR3 is built from 15 residues. In DNA, the CDR3 is TGTGCCAGCAGCTTCCTAGCGGGGGGGCCCAATGAGCAGTTCTTC. Translated, it gives CASSFLAGGPNEQFF.

The chain couples TRBV5-1 to TRBJ2-3; D possibly corresponds to TRBD2 (7 bases). V was trimmed by 1 base and J by 4 bases, leaving 13 bases between them. There are 15 residues in the CDR3. CDR1 is SGHRS, CDR2 YFSETQ, per germline. CDR3: CASSLRGGASDTQYF. CDR3 sequence (DNA): TGCGCCAGCAGCTTGCGTGGGGGGGCTTCAGATACGCAGTATTTT.

At least ten counts were recorded for this clone. The J gene is TRBJ2-5, the V gene TRBV2; perhaps TRBD1 as D (7 bases). Germline CDR1 is SNHLY and CDR2 is FYNNEI. V lost 6 bases to trimming and J lost 2 bases, with 16 bases between them. The CDR3 has 15 amino acids. The CDR3 nucleotides are TGTGCCAGCAGACCCGGACAGGCGGGGCAAGAGACCCAGTACTTC. Translation: CASRPGQAGQETQYF.